Presented here are 2 T cell receptor beta chains from one specimen sequenced in a study of cytomegalovirus exposure and HLA in healthy donors. Researchers ran the PCR with 60 Vbeta and 13 Jbeta primers. Sequenced by immunoSEQ multiplex PCR; TCRdb stores in-frame clones only, minus some. The sample records more than 110,000 clones, 65% to 85% being singletons. Sequenced material: PBMCs. All receptors come from a man aged 50-60 years in good health and CMV-seronegative.

The chain employs TRBV29-1 and TRBJ2-3, with TRBD2 matching 9 bases. The V segment lost 4 bases and the J segment 0 bases; nucleotides outside the gene matches: 11. Germline assignment: CDR1 SQVTM and CDR2 ANQGSEA. The CDR3 spans 17 residues. In DNA, the CDR3 is TGCAGCGTTGGTATGCTAGCGGGGACCTCTAGCACAGATACGCAGTATTTT. Translated: CSVGMLAGTSSTDTQYF.

The rearrangement joins TRBV6-5 to TRBJ1-1, with a possible D match to TRBD1 (6 bases). CDR1 and CDR2 from the germline V gene are MNHEY and SVGAGI. Trimming pared 6 bases from V and 5 bases from J, leaving 19 bases between. The CDR3 extends over 15 amino acids. CDR3 amino acids: CASRTPTGRVTEAFF. In DNA, the CDR3 is TGTGCCAGCAGGACACCGACAGGCCGGGTTACTGAAGCTTTCTTT.